The 14 T cell receptor beta chains presented below share a single source sample, sequenced in a study of T cells in women clearing cervical HPV infection. Some clones are missing from TCRdb's copy, which holds only in-frame ones; the method was immunoSEQ multiplex PCR. This sample's table reports about 35,000 clones. Input material: blood buffy coat. These receptors came from a woman between 18 and 70 years old with a cervical HPV16 infection that either progressed to CIN3+ or cleared (not recorded which).

Regarding this clone: The sequence runs out 3 residues before the end of the CDR3; the remainder is reconstructed from the germline J gene. This chain uses TRBV29-1 with TRBJ1-1; 10 bases map to TRBD1. After removal of 6 bases from V and 5 bases from J, the junction contained 12 bases not matched to a gene. CDR1 SQVTM and CDR2 ANQGSEA come from the germline V gene. The CDR3 is made up of 15 amino acids. The CDR3 protein is CSVLNRQGAATEAFF. The covered CDR3 bases are TGCAGCGTCCTCAACCGACAGGGGGCAGCAACTGAA.

A word on this clone: The CDR3 end is not reached by the read, which stops 3 residues before it; the germline J gene fills it in. This chain links TRBV20-1 with TRBJ2-3, with 9 bases identical to TRBD2. Germline V gene sequence: CDR1 DFQATT, CDR2 SNEGSKA (reference sequence). The CDR3 is 15 amino acids. Trimming removed 6 bases from V and 0 bases from J; junction bases left unmatched: 7. The sequenced part of the CDR3 DNA is TGCAGTGCCGCCCTAGCGGGGTTCAGCACAGATACG. Translated: CSAALAGFSTDT. The complete CDR3 reads CSAALAGFSTDTQYF.

As concerns this clone: The read ends 3 residues shy of where the CDR3 ends; the end is completed using the germline J gene. The chain has TRBV5-5 and TRBJ1-2, with 8 bases fitting TRBD1. Trimming cost V 4 bases and J 2 bases; bases outside gene matches: 7. The CDR3 is 15 amino acids. CDR1 and CDR2 from the germline V gene are SGHKS and YYEKEE (reference sequence). CDR3 bases read: TGTGCCAGCAGCGACAGACAGGGGCCAAACTATGGC. It codes for CASSDRQGPNYG. The whole CDR3 is CASSDRQGPNYGYTF.

A word on this clone: The CDR3 extends 3 residues past the end of the read, so its final part is completed from the germline J gene. The chain has TRBV19 and TRBJ2-3; D is perhaps TRBD1 (5 bases). Germline V lookup: CDR1 LNHDA, CDR2 SQIVND (reference sequence). The CDR3 is made up of 14 amino acids. The DNA read from the CDR3 is TGTGCCAGTAGTATACAGGGTAGCAATCAGCCG. Its translation: CASSIQGSNQP. The CDR3, in full, reads CASSIQGSNQPQYF.

The CDR3 here is CSASKSLEAFF. The DNA read from the CDR3 is TGCAGTGCCTCTAAGAGCCTAGAA. This chain links TRBV20-1 with TRBJ1-1; the D is unclear. The sequenced fragment ends 3 residues before the CDR3 boundary, so the rest is inferred from the germline J gene. CDR3 size: 11 residues. Germline V gene lookup returns CDR1 DFQATT and CDR2 SNEGSKA (reference sequence).

About this clone: The missing CDR3 end, 3 residues past where the read stops, is filled in from the germline J gene. V gene TRBV7-2 combines with J gene TRBJ2-5; 13 bases align to TRBD2. The ends lost 0 bases at V and 1 base at J; junction bases unmatched: 5. The germline gives CDR1 SGHTA, CDR2 FQGNSA. The CDR3 has 18 residues. The CDR3 loop is CASSLARLAGGLQETQYF. Partial CDR3 DNA: TGTGCCAGCAGCTTAGCGCGACTAGCGGGGGGTCTCCAAGAGACC.

As to this clone: The sequenced fragment ends 3 residues before the CDR3 boundary, so the rest is inferred from the germline J gene. The V call is TRBV19, the J call TRBJ2-7; the match to TRBD2 covers 8 bases. Looked up from germline, CDR1 is LNHDA and CDR2 is SQIVND (reference sequence). J lost 1 base, V lost 8 bases, and 7 bases had no gene match. The CDR3 contains 14 residues. Incomplete CDR3 DNA: TGTGCCAGTGCCGTCAGCGGGGGTTCCTACGAG. Its translation: CASAVSGGSYE. The entire CDR3 reads CASAVSGGSYEQYF.

Note on this clone: The read ends 3 residues early relative to the CDR3; the germline J gene fills the gap. The rearrangement uses TRBV6-1 and TRBJ1-2; perhaps TRBD1 as D (6 bases). CDR3 length: 14 amino acids. Germline assignment: CDR1 MNHNS and CDR2 SASEGT. Here the CDR3 reads CASSEALGGRGYTF. The sequenced CDR3 bases are TGTGCCAGCAGTGAAGCCTTGGGGGGGCGCGGC.

On this clone: The read comes to an end 3 residues before the CDR3 does, leaving the germline J gene to fill in the end. The rearrangement links TRBV5-1 to TRBJ1-3, with unresolved D. CDR1 SGHRS and CDR2 YFSETQ come from the germline V gene. The length of the CDR3 is 14 residues. Trimming removed 0 bases at V and 2 bases at J, with 6 bases between. The part of the CDR3 DNA that was read is TGCGCCAGCAGCTTGGAGGCAACTGGAAACACC. Its translation is CASSLEATGNT. The entire CDR3 protein reads CASSLEATGNTIYF.

Note on this clone: Read sequence stops 3 residues before the CDR3 end, and the germline J gene provides the missing end. This chain uses TRBV10-3 with TRBJ1-1, with D possibly being TRBD1 (6 bases). V lost 3 bases, J lost 1 base, and 21 bases lay in between. The CDR3 is 18 residues long. Germline V gene sequence: CDR1 ENHRY, CDR2 SYGVKD. This chain's CDR3 is CAISDPVGAGRGNTEAFF. The CDR3 bases that were read are TGTGCCATCAGTGATCCCGTGGGGGCAGGGAGGGGGAACACTGAA.

On this clone: The CDR3 end falls 3 residues outside the read, so it is completed with the germline J gene. This chain joins TRBV2 and TRBJ1-4, with D possibly TRBD1 on 5 matching bases. Per germline, CDR1 SNHLY and CDR2 FYNNEI. V was trimmed by 7 bases and J by 3 bases, leaving 21 bases between them. This CDR3 is 17 amino acids long. CDR3 amino acids: CASTEGLSRGANEKLFF. The CDR3 bases that were read are TGTGCCAGCACGGAGGGACTCTCCCGAGGAGCTAATGAAAAA.

About this clone itself: The read finishes 3 residues shy of the CDR3 end, and the germline J gene is used to complete it. This rearrangement joins TRBV7-2 to TRBJ2-7; 8 bases fit TRBD1. The CDR3 length is 15 residues. The junction had 10 bases not matched to a gene; V was cut back by 5 bases and J by 4 bases. In germline, CDR1 is SGHTA, CDR2 FQGNSA. CDR3 protein: CASSLYHQGAYEQYF. Incomplete CDR3 DNA: TGTGCCAGCAGCCTTTACCATCAGGGGGCTTACGAG.

About this clone itself: Sequencing ends 3 residues short of the CDR3 end; the germline J gene provides the rest. The rearrangement joins TRBV9 to TRBJ2-3, with 7 bases that match TRBD1. CDR1 and CDR2 (germline): SGDLS, YYNGEE. J gave up 6 bases and V 3 bases, and 10 bases lay outside the gene matches. This CDR3 contains 15 residues. CDR3: CASSADTGVTDTQYF. CDR3 DNA (partial): TGTGCCAGCAGCGCCGACACAGGGGTGACGGATACG.

For this clone: A read error may produce the germline difference seen at one junction end. The read comes to an end 3 residues before the CDR3 does, leaving the germline J gene to fill in the end. This rearrangement joins TRBV4-2 to TRBJ2-3; D is unclear. This CDR3 has 13 amino acids. The germline V gene has CDR1 LGHNA and CDR2 YNFKEQ. The part of the CDR3 DNA that was read is TGCGCCAGCAGCCAAGTAGGCAGGGATACG. This codes for CASSQVGRDT. In full, the CDR3 reads CASSQVGRDTQYF.